One sample yielded the 30 T cell receptor beta chains listed below, sequenced in a study of T cells in Graves' hyperthyroidism and ophthalmopathy. Amplification yielded TCR beta CDR3 regions, with RNA transcripts as the source. The TCR CDR3 first-round RT-PCR relied on the HTBI primer set. TCRdb itself ran the multiplex PCR reads through MiXCR, one entry per CDR3 protein. The sample lists roughly 500,000 distinct CDR3 sequences; over 45% were seen once. The source material was peripheral blood or thyroid tissue (not recorded which). The receptors shown here come from an adult woman with Graves' disease, either hyperthyroidism or ophthalmopathy (not recorded which).

This chain joins TRBV29-1 and TRBJ1-5, with D maybe TRBD1 (5 bases). Looked up from germline, CDR1 is SQVTM and CDR2 is ANQGSEA. Trimming pared 0 bases from V and 5 bases from J, leaving 8 bases between. The CDR3 is 13 residues long. CDR3 protein: CSVEDGGDQPQHF. In DNA form, the CDR3 reads TGCAGCGTTGAAGATGGGGGAGATCAGCCCCAGCATTTT.

This clonotype has just a few counts. The gene calls are TRBV10-3 and TRBJ1-1, with D unresolved. Germline-derived CDR1 and CDR2 are ENHRY and SYGVKD. The length of the CDR3 is 13 residues. V lost 6 bases and J lost 1, with 9 bases in between. CDR3 protein: CAISKDGNTEAFF. The CDR3 DNA follows: TGTGCCATCAGCAAGGACGGGAACACTGAAGCTTTCTTT.

This clonotype was recorded at least ten times. This chain joins TRBV7-9 and TRBJ2-7, with TRBD1 matching 11 bases. CDR3 length: 15 amino acids. CDR1 is SEHNR and CDR2 is FQNEAQ in the germline V gene (reference sequence). The J segment lost 6 bases and the V segment lost 5 bases, leaving 9 bases of the junction unmatched. The CDR3 DNA reads TGTGCCAGCAGCACCTATCGGACAGGGGGCTCCGAGCAGTACTTC. Translation gives CASSTYRTGGSEQYF.

This clonotype was counted between two and nine times. V usage is TRBV11-2 and J usage is TRBJ2-2, with D possibly matching TRBD2 (7 bases). V lost 5 bases and J 9 bases, leaving 13 bases between the germline ends. CDR1 is SGHAT, CDR2 FQNNGV, per germline. This CDR3 has 13 residues. CDR3 in amino acids: CASSPRGARELFF. CDR3 bases: TGTGCCAGCAGCCCCCGGGGGGCCCGGGAGCTGTTTTTT.

The gene calls are TRBV14 and TRBJ2-7; tentative D call: TRBD1 (5 bases). The CDR3 contains 15 residues. Trimming shortened V by 0 bases and J by 4 bases, and 13 bases separated the two germline ends. The germline V gene has CDR1 SGHDN and CDR2 FVKESK. The CDR3, as DNA: TGTGCCAGCAGCCAAGACAGACAGTTTAGGTACGAGCAGTACTTC. Its translation is CASSQDRQFRYEQYF.

The rearrangement joins TRBV20-1 to TRBJ1-5; TRBD1 matches 9 bases. Germline V gene lookup returns CDR1 DFQATT and CDR2 SNEGSKA (reference sequence). Trimming took 5 bases from V and 5 from J; bases not matched to a gene: 4. The CDR3 runs 13 residues. As DNA, the CDR3 is TGCAGTGCTTGGACAGGGGATCATCAGCCCCAGCATTTT. Residues: CSAWTGDHQPQHF.

This clonotype was seen a single time. This likely comes from a read error, as the CDR3 has no conserved phenylalanine or tryptophan at its end. The DNA is omitted, as the CDR3 cannot be located on it reliably, and the CDR3 follows TCRdb's listing. This chain links TRBV7-8 with TRBJ2-2; the table's D call, TRBD2, was not checked against the DNA. The CDR3 has 16 residues if both end residues are counted. Germline-derived CDR1 and CDR2 are SGHVS and FQNEAQ. CDR3 amino acids: CASRLRLAGNTGELVL.

The rearrangement uses TRBV5-1 and TRBJ1-1; no clear D gene. CDR1 is SGHRS and CDR2 is YFSETQ in the germline V gene. V lost 4 bases, J lost 0 bases, and 13 bases lay in between. This CDR3 has 15 residues. Here the CDR3 reads CASSPVARMNTEAFF. The CDR3 DNA reads TGCGCCAGCAGCCCAGTGGCACGGATGAACACTGAAGCTTTCTTT.

V is TRBV7-8 and J is TRBJ2-7; the D gene could be TRBD1 or TRBD2 (5 bases each). This CDR3 spans 17 amino acids. Trimming shortened V by 2 bases and J by 3 bases, and 20 bases separated the two germline ends. Germline CDR1 and CDR2: SGHVS and FQNEAQ. The CDR3 region is CASSLIGGGLLNYEQYF. For the CDR3, the DNA is TGTGCCAGCAGCTTAATAGGTGGGGGATTATTAAACTACGAGCAGTACTTC.

This clonotype was observed many times. The chain recombines TRBV19 with TRBJ2-6, with a weak D call TRBD2 (5 bases). Trimming removed 6 bases at V and 2 bases at J, with 11 bases between. CDR3 size: 15 residues. Germline V lookup: CDR1 LNHDA, CDR2 SQIVND (reference sequence). DNA for the CDR3: TGTGCCAGTAGCCCCCGGAGGCCTGGGGCCAACGTCCTGACTTTC. It encodes CASSPRRPGANVLTF.

V gene TRBV7-9 combines with J gene TRBJ2-5; D is perhaps TRBD2 (6 bases). The CDR3 spans 13 residues. The germline V gene encodes CDR1 SEHNR and CDR2 FQNEAQ (reference sequence). The V and J ends lost 6 bases and 4 bases respectively, with 12 bases between them. The CDR3 sequence is CASSDYGGETQYF. As DNA, the CDR3 is TGTGCCAGCAGTGATTACGGGGGAGAGACCCAGTACTTC.

This clonotype appeared a few times. The chain uses TRBV3-1 and TRBJ2-7; 7 bases are a match to TRBD2. Germline CDR1 is LGHDT and CDR2 is YNNKEL (reference sequence). J lost 7 bases, V lost 3 bases, and 6 bases had no gene match. The CDR3 contains 13 residues. CDR3 in DNA: TGTGCCAGCAGCCAGGGGACTATTGGAGAGCAGTACTTC. It translates to CASSQGTIGEQYF.

Ten or more counts support this clonotype. Relative to the germline gene, one junction end is altered; a read error may explain this. V and J are TRBV5-1 and TRBJ1-3; D is uncertain. The CDR3 sequence is 15 residues long. The germline V gene encodes CDR1 SGHRS and CDR2 YFSETQ. CDR3 amino acids: CASSLDGRSGNTIYF. CDR3 bases: TGTGCCAGCAGCTTAGATGGTCGCTCTGGAAACACCATATATTTT.

There are many counts of this clonotype. The rearrangement joins TRBV15 to TRBJ1-4; TRBD1 aligns across 7 bases. The V gene end was trimmed by 2 bases and the J gene end by 0 bases; junction bases not matched to a gene: 3. This CDR3 is 16 amino acids long. Germline V gene sequence: CDR1 LNHNV, CDR2 YYDKDF (reference sequence). The CDR3: CATSRNRGPTNEKLFF. The CDR3 nucleotides are TGTGCCACCAGCAGAAACAGGGGCCCAACTAATGAAAAACTGTTTTTT.

Only a few counts were recorded for this clonotype. The chain joins TRBV2 to TRBJ2-2; D uncertain. CDR3 size: 13 residues. The V and J ends lost 5 bases and 3 bases respectively, with 7 bases between them. From germline, CDR1 is SNHLY and CDR2 FYNNEI. CDR3 sequence reads: CASSKLYTGELFF. The CDR3 nucleotides read TGTGCCAGCAGTAAGCTGTACACCGGGGAGCTGTTTTTT.

In this sample, this clonotype turned up many times. A junction boundary mismatches the germline segment, possibly from a read error. The CDR3 DNA reads as TGTGCCAGCAGCTTCCAAGAGACCCAGTACTTC. Its translation is CASSFQETQYF. This chain uses TRBV5-1 with TRBJ2-5; the D is unclear. The CDR3 is 11 amino acids. Per germline, CDR1 SGHRS and CDR2 YFSETQ.

This chain joins TRBV15 and TRBJ1-1, with 7 bases fitting TRBD1. This CDR3 comprises 17 residues. V dropped 0 bases and J dropped 0; count of bases not matched to a gene: 7. Germline-derived CDR1 and CDR2 are LNHNV and YYDKDF (reference sequence). The CDR3 bases are TGTGCCACCAGCAGAGATTTAGGACAGGTCCTGAACACTGAAGCTTTCTTT. This encodes CATSRDLGQVLNTEAFF. The full variable domain, rest sourced from reference TRBV15 and TRBJ1-1, is DAMVIQNPRYQVTQFGKPVTLSCSQTLNHNVMYWYQQKSSQAPKLLFHYYDKDFNNEADTPDNFQSRRPNTSFCFLDIRSPGLGDTAMYLCATSRDLGQVLNTEAFFGQGTRLTVV.

The chain recombines TRBV7-9 with TRBJ1-5, with TRBD1 as a possible D gene (5 bases). The germline V and J ends were trimmed by 3 bases and 11 bases, with 20 bases remaining between them. This CDR3 comprises 15 residues. CDR1 is SEHNR and CDR2 is FQNEAQ in the germline V gene (reference sequence). CDR3 protein: CASSFGGVRGETQHF. CDR3 bases: TGTGCCAGCAGCTTTGGTGGAGTCCGGGGGGAGACCCAGCATTTT.

This chain joins TRBV4-3 and TRBJ2-7; TRBD2 agrees at 7 bases. Germline CDR1 is LGHNA and CDR2 is YSLEER. This CDR3 contains 14 residues. With V trimmed by 0 bases and J by 5 bases, 4 bases remained unmatched. This CDR3 is CASSQEREWNEQYF. For the CDR3, the DNA is TGCGCCAGCAGCCAAGAGCGGGAGTGGAACGAGCAGTACTTC.

This clonotype was recorded a few times. The CDR3, as DNA: TGTGCCATCAGTCAGTGGACTAGCGGAAACACAGATACGCAGTATTTT. This encodes CAISQWTSGNTDTQYF. The chain has TRBV10-3 and TRBJ2-3; 10 bases are a match to TRBD2. The CDR3 extends over 16 amino acids. Germline assignment: CDR1 ENHRY and CDR2 SYGVKD. Germline trimming cut 5 bases from V and 2 bases from J; bases unmatched to any gene: 7.

This clonotype showed up many times. V and J are TRBV12-3 or TRBV12-4 and TRBJ1-5, with 8 nucleotides matching TRBD1. The CDR3 has 15 amino acids. The junction had 12 bases not matched to a gene; V was cut back by 8 bases and J by 6 bases. In DNA, the CDR3 is TGTGCCAGCGGATCGGACAGGGCATTTCGTCAGCCCCAGCATTTT. Its translation: CASGSDRAFRQPQHF.

In this sample, this clonotype turned up many times. The V call is TRBV4-2, the J call TRBJ2-6; 7 nucleotides line up with TRBD1. Trimming removed 0 bases from V and 2 bases from J; junction bases left unmatched: 4. CDR1 is LGHNA and CDR2 is YNFKEQ in the germline V gene. The CDR3 loop spans 17 amino acids. Here the CDR3 DNA reads TGTGCCAGCAGCCAAGACACAGGGGCTACTGGGGCCAACGTCCTGACTTTC. Protein: CASSQDTGATGANVLTF.

This clonotype was seen ten or more times. V and J are TRBV14 and TRBJ2-7, with TRBD1 identical over 12 bases. The CDR3 spans 17 residues. J was trimmed by 2 bases and V by 5 bases; bases with no gene match: 10. CDR1 and CDR2 from the germline V gene are SGHDN and FVKESK. The CDR3 sequence: CASSGGQGARLAYEQYF. The CDR3 nucleotides are TGTGCCAGCAGCGGGGGACAGGGGGCGCGTCTTGCCTACGAGCAGTACTTC.

V gene TRBV14 combines with J gene TRBJ1-6; D gene ambiguous. The V gene's germline CDR1 is SGHDN and CDR2 FVKESK. This CDR3 comprises 13 residues. Trimming pared 0 bases from V and 14 bases from J, leaving 11 bases between. CDR3 coding DNA: TGTGCCAGCAGCCAAGACTACCCGGGATCCCTCCACTTT. Its protein is CASSQDYPGSLHF.

The V call is TRBV27, the J call TRBJ2-7; 10 bases fit TRBD2. The germline V gene encodes CDR1 MNHEY and CDR2 SMNVEV (reference sequence). J was trimmed by 4 bases and V by 3 bases; bases with no gene match: 9. The CDR3 runs to 16 residues. The CDR3: CASSLIQAGGPYEQYF. The CDR3 region has the DNA TGTGCCAGCAGTTTGATTCAAGCGGGAGGGCCGTACGAGCAGTACTTC.

The rearrangement links TRBV11-2 to TRBJ2-7; TRBD1 or TRBD2 may be the D gene (5 bases each). This CDR3 has 14 residues. The germline V and J ends were trimmed by 4 bases and 6 bases, with 16 bases remaining between them. CDR1 is SGHAT, CDR2 FQNNGV, per germline. CDR3 coding DNA: TGTGCCAGCAGCTCCCCTCCTCGGGGCGGCGAGCAGTACTTC. Translating gives CASSSPPRGGEQYF.

The chain combines TRBV20-1 with TRBJ1-1, with no clear D. Per the germline V gene, CDR1 is DFQATT and CDR2 is SNEGSKA (reference sequence). The CDR3 length is 13 residues. The V end was cut by 0 bases, the J end by 6 bases, with 11 bases between. CDR3 region: CSARDLNKPEAFF. The CDR3 DNA follows: TGCAGTGCTAGAGATCTGAACAAGCCTGAAGCTTTCTTT.

This clonotype was observed many times. The chain links TRBV6-6 to TRBJ2-5; 9 bases align to TRBD2. V gave up 3 bases and J gave up 3 bases; unmatched junction bases: 5. The germline gives CDR1 MNHNY, CDR2 SVGAGI (reference sequence). The length of the CDR3 is 15 residues. The CDR3 here is CASSYGGRVKETQYF. CDR3 nucleotide sequence: TGTGCCAGCAGTTATGGCGGGAGGGTCAAAGAGACCCAGTACTTC.

This clonotype occurred once. The junction differs from germline at one of its ends, possibly a read error. This CDR3 reads CASSSASRQGRGF. The CDR3 DNA reads TGTGCCAGCAGCTCCGCATCCAGACAGGGCCGAGGGTTC. The V and J genes are TRBV13 and TRBJ1-2; 7 bases are shared with TRBD1. Germline V gene sequence: CDR1 PRHDT, CDR2 FYEKMQ (reference sequence). This CDR3 contains 13 residues.

This chain uses TRBV20-1 with TRBJ1-1, with a possible D match to TRBD1 (5 bases). With 0 bases removed from V and 3 bases from J, the gap between germline ends came to 11 bases. Per the germline V gene, CDR1 is DFQATT and CDR2 is SNEGSKA (reference sequence). The CDR3 totals 14 residues. The CDR3 protein is CSARDIQGDTEAFF. The CDR3 DNA reads TGCAGTGCTAGAGATATCCAGGGAGACACTGAAGCTTTCTTT.